One sample yielded the 10 T cell receptor beta chains listed below, sequenced in a study of blood T cells in healthy people across ages. Sample-barcoded 5' priming and a J-beta primer mix drove a second PCR of about 6 to 12 cycles. TCRdb reprocessed the 5' RACE reads with MiXCR, giving one entry per CDR3 protein. The data hold about 640,000 distinct CDR3 sequences, with roughly 58% observed a single time. The sequenced material came from blood. The source is a man aged 60-69 years in good health.

This clonotype was counted between two and nine times. This chain links TRBV3-1 with TRBJ2-5; 9 bases are shared with TRBD2. The CDR3 is 15 residues long. Per germline, CDR1 LGHDT and CDR2 YNNKEL (reference sequence). V was clipped by 3 bases and J by 5 bases; unmatched bases: 7. The CDR3 here is CASSQASGVWETQYF. The DNA of the CDR3 is TGTGCCAGCAGCCAGGCTAGCGGGGTATGGGAGACCCAGTACTTC.

The chain has TRBV11-2 and TRBJ2-5; TRBD2 matches 8 bases. The CDR3 has 14 amino acids. With 5 bases clipped from V and 3 bases from J, the junction kept 5 bases outside the gene matches. Germline values: CDR1 SGHAT, CDR2 FQNNGV. The CDR3 sequence is CASSPSGGKETQYF. CDR3 DNA sequence: TGTGCCAGCAGCCCCAGCGGGGGCAAAGAGACCCAGTACTTC. Complete variable domain (other parts from reference TRBV11-2 and TRBJ2-5): EAGVAQSPRYKIIEKRQSVAFWCNPISGHATLYWYQQILGQGPKLLIQFQNNGVVDDSQLPKDRFSAERLKGVDSTLKIQPAKLEDSAVYLCASSPSGGKETQYFGPGTRLLVL.

This clonotype has just a few counts. The genes are TRBV20-1 and TRBJ1-1; TRBD1 might be the D (6 bases). The CDR3 length is 14 residues. Germline V gene sequence: CDR1 DFQATT, CDR2 SNEGSKA (reference sequence). Trimming took off 1 base at V and 5 bases at J, with 14 bases between the two ends. CDR3: CSARVTGRFTEAFF. For the CDR3, the DNA is TGCAGTGCTAGAGTTACAGGGAGGTTTACTGAAGCTTTCTTT.

This clonotype was counted only a few times. The J gene is TRBJ2-3, the V gene TRBV12-3 or TRBV12-4, with D maybe TRBD2 (5 bases). Trimming removed 2 bases at V and 0 bases at J, with 9 bases between. CDR3 length equals 15 residues. The CDR3 DNA is TGTGCCAGCAGTTTACTAAGAGGGAGCACAGATACGCAGTATTTT. It encodes CASSLLRGSTDTQYF.

This clonotype was picked up a small number of times. This chain links TRBV5-1 with TRBJ2-5; tentative D call: TRBD1 (6 bases). The CDR3 is 16 residues long. Per germline, CDR1 SGHRS and CDR2 YFSETQ. Trimming took off 4 bases at V and 5 bases at J, with 21 bases between the two ends. CDR3 sequence: CASSGPGTLVGETQYF. CDR3 bases: TGCGCCAGCAGCGGACCCGGGACACTCGTTGGCGAGACCCAGTACTTC.

This chain uses TRBV20-1 with TRBJ2-7; 10 positions match TRBD2. The DNA matches TRBJ2-5 better at its end, which makes the J call doubtful. The CDR3 spans 13 residues. Germline V CDR1 and CDR2: DFQATT, SNEGSKA (reference sequence). The CDR3 loop reads CSAPGLAKETQYF. The CDR3, as DNA: TGCAGTGCCCCGGGACTAGCGAAGGAGACCCAGTACTTC.

The V and J genes are TRBV11-2 and TRBJ2-3; D not resolved. V dropped 1 base and J dropped 1 base, with 9 bases sitting between them. The CDR3 runs 15 residues. Germline V lookup: CDR1 SGHAT, CDR2 FQNNGV. The CDR3 region is CASSLGVTGTDTQYF. DNA of the CDR3: TGTGCCAGCAGCTTAGGGGTAACTGGCACAGATACGCAGTATTTT.

The V call is TRBV5-1, the J call TRBJ1-5; a weak D match, TRBD1 (5 bases). CDR3 length equals 15 residues. V lost 0 bases to trimming and J lost 2 bases, with 9 bases between them. Germline V gene lookup returns CDR1 SGHRS and CDR2 YFSETQ. The CDR3: CASSLAGWGNQPQHF. Here the CDR3 DNA reads TGCGCCAGCAGCTTGGCAGGGTGGGGCAATCAGCCCCAGCATTTT.

Written as DNA, the CDR3 is TGCGCCAGCAGCCCCCCGGGGCGTTGGTACGAGCAGTACTTC. Protein sequence: CASSPPGRWYEQYF. The chain links TRBV4-1 to TRBJ2-7, with D perhaps assigned TRBD1 or TRBD2 (5 bases each). Trimming removed 4 bases at V and 4 bases at J, with 14 bases between. The CDR3 consists of 14 residues. CDR1 MGHRA and CDR2 YSYEKL come from the germline V gene.

The chain carries TRBV5-1 and TRBJ1-6; D is perhaps TRBD1 (5 bases). The CDR3 length is 16 residues. Looked up from germline, CDR1 is SGHRS and CDR2 is YFSETQ. Trimming shortened V by 1 base and J by 6 bases, and 14 bases separated the two germline ends. This CDR3 is CASSLYLRDGNSPLHF. Written as DNA, the CDR3 is TGCGCCAGCAGCTTGTACCTCCGGGACGGTAATTCACCCCTCCACTTT.